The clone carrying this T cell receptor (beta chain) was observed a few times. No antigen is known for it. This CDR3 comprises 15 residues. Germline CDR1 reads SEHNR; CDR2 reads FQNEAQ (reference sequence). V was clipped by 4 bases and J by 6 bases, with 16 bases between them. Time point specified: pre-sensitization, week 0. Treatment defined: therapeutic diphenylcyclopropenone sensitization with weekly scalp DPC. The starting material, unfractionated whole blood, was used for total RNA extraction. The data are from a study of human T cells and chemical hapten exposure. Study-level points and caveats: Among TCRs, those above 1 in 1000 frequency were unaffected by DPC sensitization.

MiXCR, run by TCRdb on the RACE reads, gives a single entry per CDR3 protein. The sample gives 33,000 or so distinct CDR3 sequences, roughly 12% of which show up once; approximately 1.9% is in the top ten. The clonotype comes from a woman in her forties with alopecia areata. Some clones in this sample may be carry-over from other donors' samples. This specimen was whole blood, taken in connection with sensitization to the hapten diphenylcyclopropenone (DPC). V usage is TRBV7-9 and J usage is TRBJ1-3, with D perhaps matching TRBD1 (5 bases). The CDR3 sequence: CASSSGPGVVNTIYF. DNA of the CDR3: TGTGCCAGCAGCTCCGGCCCGGGGGTCGTAAACACCATATATTTT.